The text below deals with one TCR beta chain. The antigen is unknown. Here immunoSEQ multiplex PCR was the method, and the copy in TCRdb shows in-frame clones only, minus some. The repertoire includes tens of thousands of clones, approximately 71% of them detected once, and roughly 45% sits in the top ten. The data were taken from a study of cytotoxic CD8 clonotypes in ibrutinib-treated CLL. Study at large: The study included 11 relapsed/refractory and 15 treatment-naive patients; 17 to 18 had IGHV unmutated disease.

Findings and limits, study-wide: Once treatment began, public clonotypes, which were uncommon, contracted or stayed stable. While tracking circulating CD8+ T-cell counts, baseline clonality exceeded that of age-matched healthy donors.

Extraction of roughly 2 micrograms of genomic DNA from cryopreserved PBMCs supplied material for TCR beta libraries. This TCR was recovered from a human donor with chronic lymphocytic leukemia. The sample was PBMCs, taken after 12 months of ibrutinib treatment.

Written as DNA, the CDR3 is TGTGCCACCAGCAGTCCATCAGGGGGGACTAGCGGTATCCCAGAGACCCAGTACTTC. Translated, it gives CATSSPSGGTSGIPETQYF. The rearrangement joins TRBV15 to TRBJ2-5, with TRBD2 identical over 11 bases. Germline V gene lookup returns CDR1 LNHNV and CDR2 YYDKDF (reference sequence). V dropped 3 bases and J dropped 4; count of bases not matched to a gene: 16. This CDR3 has 19 amino acids. Full variable domain (missing parts from reference TRBV15 and TRBJ2-5): DAMVIQNPRYQVTQFGKPVTLSCSQTLNHNVMYWYQQKSSQAPKLLFHYYDKDFNNEADTPDNFQSRRPNTSFCFLDIRSPGLGDTAMYLCATSSPSGGTSGIPETQYFGPGTRLLVL.